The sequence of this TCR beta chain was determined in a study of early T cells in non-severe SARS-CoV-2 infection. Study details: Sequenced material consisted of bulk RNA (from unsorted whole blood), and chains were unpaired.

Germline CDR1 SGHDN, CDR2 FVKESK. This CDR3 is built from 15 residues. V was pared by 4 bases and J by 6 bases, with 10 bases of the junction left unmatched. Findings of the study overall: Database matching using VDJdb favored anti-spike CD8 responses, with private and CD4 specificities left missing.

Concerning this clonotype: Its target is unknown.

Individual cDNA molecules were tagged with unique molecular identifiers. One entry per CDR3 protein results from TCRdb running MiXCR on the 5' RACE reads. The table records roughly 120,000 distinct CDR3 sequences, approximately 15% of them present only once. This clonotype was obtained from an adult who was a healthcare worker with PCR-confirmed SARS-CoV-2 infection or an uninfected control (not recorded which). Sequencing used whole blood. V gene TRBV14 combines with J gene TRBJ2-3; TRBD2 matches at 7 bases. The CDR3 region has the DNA TGTGCCAGCAGCCTGCTGGGACTGGGGGGGGATACGCAGTATTTT. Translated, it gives CASSLLGLGGDTQYF.